This T cell receptor beta chain was sequenced during a study of blood T cell repertoires in COVID-19. V lost 5 bases and J lost 0, with 11 bases in between. CDR1 and CDR2 from the germline V gene are SQVTM and ANQGSEA. The CDR3 contains 14 residues. Some clones are missing from TCRdb's copy, which holds only in-frame ones; the method was immunoSEQ multiplex PCR. The sample shows about 350,000 clones, roughly 86% of them seen only once. The material sequenced was PBMCs or T cells enriched from blood (not recorded which). The sequence was collected from a woman in her 30s who had been exposed to COVID-19. The rearrangement uses TRBV29-1 and TRBJ1-3; a possible D gene is TRBD1 (5 bases). In nucleotides, the CDR3 is TGCAGCGTTCTTGACAGAGCCTCTGGAAACACCATATATTTT. Translating it yields CSVLDRASGNTIYF.